The T cell receptor (beta chain) under discussion was sequenced for a study of blood T cell repertoires in COVID-19. Study-level information: Samples representing acute and convalescent COVID-19 were sourced from the United States, Italy and Spain. The cDNA or gDNA used as material had been derived from T cells, B-cell-depleted T cells, or PBMCs.

As processed by the authors: Scientists estimated how many nucleated cells there were by amplifying reference gene primers. Sequencing was performed with immunoSEQ multiplex PCR; in TCRdb, only in-frame clones are kept and a portion is missing. The D gene and trimming were derived from the DNA, and the V and J assignments and clone size from that table. The repertoire holds about 43,000 clones, approximately 90% seen once, with roughly 15% in the top ten. Germline V gene data show CDR1 as MNHNS and CDR2 as SASEGT. The CDR3 extends over 15 amino acids. The V gene end was trimmed by 2 bases and the J gene end by 6 bases; junction bases not matched to a gene: 9.

The chain couples TRBV6-1 to TRBJ2-7; 8 bases are shared with TRBD1. The clonotype comes from a man aged 60 to 75 with active COVID-19. The specimen was peripheral blood. The CDR3 protein is CASSELGQGWAEQYF. The CDR3 nucleotides are TGTGCCAGCAGTGAACTAGGACAGGGATGGGCCGAGCAGTACTTC.